This T cell receptor (beta chain) is drawn from a study of cytomegalovirus exposure and HLA in healthy donors. The germline V gene has CDR1 SEHNR and CDR2 FQNEAQ (reference sequence). The CDR3 is 16 residues long. After removal of 4 bases from V and 9 bases from J, the junction contained 14 bases not matched to a gene. A note on this clone: The antigen is unknown.

Findings of the study overall: In terms of immune exposure information, only CMV serostatus was available. There was a cluster of highly shared sequence variants that was likely a sequencing artifact. CMV antigen specificity of a few CMV-associated chains was confirmed in vitro.

The PCR made use of 60 Vbeta and 13 Jbeta primers. Authors' methods: Unique TCR beta chains numbered approximately 80 million in a later analysis, with roughly 11 million shared. Sequencing was performed with immunoSEQ multiplex PCR; in TCRdb, only in-frame clones are kept and a portion is missing. The V and J calls and clone size were taken over from that table, and D and trimming were inferred from the DNA. The repertoire holds a few hundred thousand clones, about 80% seen once, with 2.5% to 3.5% in the top ten. This TCR was sampled from a woman between 25 and 40 years old in good health and CMV-seronegative. The chain links TRBV7-9 to TRBJ2-1, with 8 bases matching TRBD2. The sample was PBMCs. The CDR3 region has the DNA TGTGCCAGCAGCTCACTGAGCGGGGGAAAACGGGTTGAGCAGTTCTTC. This encodes CASSSLSGGKRVEQFF.